By sample share, the clone carrying this TCR beta chain is medium-sized. These data come from a study of blood T cell repertoires in COVID-19. Germline CDR1 is LNHDA and CDR2 is SQIVND (reference sequence). The CDR3 has 14 amino acids. The V and J ends lost 7 bases and 7 bases respectively, with 16 bases between them. Original handling: Using reference gene primer amplification, nucleated cell counts were estimated. The assay was immunoSEQ multiplex PCR, and TCRdb's table has in-frame clones only and misses some. Clone size and the V and J calls come from that table; the DNA yielded D and trimming. The table lists approximately 10,000 clones, 60% to 75% of them singletons.

Material for sequencing was peripheral blood. This clonotype was sampled from a man in his 60s with COVID-19, enrolled during active disease. The chain is built from TRBV19 and TRBJ2-2; D is perhaps TRBD2 (5 bases). In nucleotides, the CDR3 is TGTGCCAGTACGGACGGGATGAAATTCGGGGAGCTGTTTTTT. This encodes CASTDGMKFGELFF.